A selection of T cell receptor beta chains follows, all from one sample in a study of blood T cell repertoires in COVID-19. Method: immunoSEQ multiplex PCR; TCRdb's copy keeps in-frame clones and lacks some. The data contain some 370,000 clones, approximately 87% of them seen just once; the ten biggest clones take up under 11%. The specimen sequenced was peripheral blood. Receptors originate from a young woman with COVID-19, enrolled during active disease. CDR3s leave out the opening cysteine and the closing phenylalanine or tryptophan. Each record gives: J gene, V gene, CDR3 protein.

J: TRBJ2-7; V: TRBV7-6; CDR3: ASSSTGAAGSYEQY
J: TRBJ1-5; V: TRBV11-3; CDR3: ASSLTLNTGGHYSNQPQH
J: TRBJ1-5; V: TRBV19; CDR3: ASCGPNQPQH
J: TRBJ2-4; V: TRBV10-3; CDR3: AISEVGGVAKNIQY
J: TRBJ2-3; V: TRBV10-2; CDR3: ASRPAGTSGTDTQY
J: TRBJ1-2; V: TRBV30; CDR3: AWSVRWMRTGGWLGYT
J: TRBJ1-5; V: TRBV28; CDR3: ASSRTGVRQPQH
J: TRBJ2-1; V: TRBV7-3; CDR3: ASSLIGQGDNEQF
J: TRBJ2-7; V: TRBV16; CDR3: ASSQSDSRVVGEQY
J: TRBJ2-1; V: TRBV27; CDR3: ASSSGLAGGSSYNEQF
J: TRBJ2-1; V: TRBV6-6; CDR3: ASSWVRRGLNEQF
J: TRBJ1-4; V: TRBV6-2/TRBV6-3; CDR3: ASSLPRGTGVGKLF
J: TRBJ2-5; V: TRBV6-1; CDR3: ASSEGWTGLETSGQETQY
J: TRBJ2-5; V: TRBV30; CDR3: AWSRAVQETQY
J: TRBJ2-3; V: TRBV30; CDR3: AWSGGRGTDTQY
J: TRBJ2-1; V: TRBV10-2; CDR3: ASSNVLAGGEQF
J: TRBJ1-5; V: TRBV4-1; CDR3: ASSQLYSNQPQH
J: TRBJ2-2; V: TRBV6-2/TRBV6-3; CDR3: ASSFGGIGELF
J: TRBJ1-2; V: TRBV28; CDR3: ASSRWRGGELNYGYT
J: TRBJ1-3; V: TRBV3-1/TRBV3-2; CDR3: ASSQDRGDRRGNTIY
J: TRBJ2-5; V: TRBV10-3; CDR3: AISEGQGFVETQY
J: TRBJ1-2; V: TRBV3-1/TRBV3-2; CDR3: ASSQVTGPSA
J: TRBJ1-2; V: TRBV12-3/TRBV12-4; CDR3: ASSLAGQGGYT
J: TRBJ1-5; V: TRBV28; CDR3: ASSYRGAQH
J: TRBJ2-2; V: TRBV4-1; CDR3: ASSQYPSGTGELF
J: TRBJ2-5; V: TRBV9; CDR3: ASSGEGLLETQY
J: TRBJ2-1; V: TRBV7-2; CDR3: ASRPAGGYNEQF
J: TRBJ1-5; V: TRBV2; CDR3: ASSAARDNQPQH
J: TRBJ2-5; V: TRBV28; CDR3: ASSSPAGVAGGETQY
J: TRBJ2-1; V: TRBV9; CDR3: ASSDHRYNNGEQF
J: TRBJ2-2; V: TRBV5-6; CDR3: ASSLGGANTGELF
J: TRBJ2-1; V: TRBV6-5; CDR3: ASSYGLASNEQF
J: TRBJ1-2; V: TRBV29-1; CDR3: SVEQEYYGYT
J: TRBJ1-5; V: TRBV5-6; CDR3: ASSLLTGDNQPQH
J: TRBJ2-1; V: TRBV20-1; CDR3: SASAALAGVNEQF
J: TRBJ2-5; V: TRBV24-1; CDR3: ATSDRRERETQY